This TCR beta chain was captured in a study of T cells after yellow fever vaccination. At the level of the study: Libraries from low-cell-number fractions were prepared with the SMART-Seq v4 Ultra Low Input RNA kit.

In germline, CDR1 is SGHTS, CDR2 YDEGEE. The CDR3 totals 12 residues. The study made its TCR cDNA through 5'RACE template switching. That step introduced a universal primer site along with UMIs. One entry per CDR3 protein, called by TCRdb with MiXCR from the 5' RACE reads. The table includes nearly 350,000 distinct CDR3 sequences, 8% to 9.5% detected once. With respect to this clonotype: Its antigen is as yet unknown. One end of the junction varies from germline; a read error may be responsible.

Whole-study results and caveats: Just a small share of clonotypes turned up in the CD4 compartment as well as the CD8 compartment. Boosting was followed by the reappearance of most primary-vaccination clones (just under 97% CD4, 88% CD8).

This clonotype was sampled from a man aged 18-30 years who received the YFV17D yellow fever vaccine. The chain joins TRBV5-8 to TRBJ2-1; TRBD1 is a possible D gene (5 bases). Sample: PBMCs, taken roughly 46 days after the first yellow fever vaccination. CDR3 protein: CAISPGLNEQFF. For the CDR3, the DNA is TGTGCCATCAGCCCAGGGCTAAATGAGCAGTTCTTC.